These 29 T cell receptor beta chains were sequenced from one sample in a study of cytomegalovirus exposure and HLA in healthy donors. Primers included in the PCR were 60 Vbeta and 13 Jbeta primers. Using immunoSEQ multiplex PCR, the repertoire was profiled, and TCRdb retains in-frame clones only, with some absent. The data show over 130,000 clones, with around 65% seen just once and approximately 1.8% held by the top ten. Sequenced input: PBMCs. The receptors were gathered from a male donor in good health and CMV-seronegative.

CDR3 sequence: CASSEGGSQNTEAFF. DNA for the CDR3: TGCGCCAGCAGCGAGGGAGGGTCCCAGAACACTGAAGCTTTCTTT. The gene calls are TRBV5-1 and TRBJ1-1; no firm D call. Per the germline V gene, CDR1 is SGHRS and CDR2 is YFSETQ. CDR3 size: 15 residues. V was clipped by 4 bases and J by 1 base, with 14 bases between them. The variable domain in full, with the rest retrieved from reference TRBV5-1 and TRBJ1-1, is KAGVTQTPRYLIKTRGQQVTLSCSPISGHRSVSWYQQTPGQGLQFLFEYFSETQRNKGNFPGRFSGRQFSNSRSEMNVSTLELGDSALYLCASSEGGSQNTEAFFGQGTRLTVV.

The gene calls are TRBV2 and TRBJ2-7; 15 bases are a match to TRBD2. This CDR3 region has 20 residues. Per the germline V gene, CDR1 is SNHLY and CDR2 is FYNNEI. The V segment lost 4 bases and the J segment 3 bases; nucleotides outside the gene matches: 16. CDR3 DNA sequence: TGTGCCAGCAGTGTTCGCTGGACTAGCGGGGGGGCTTATACCCGCTACGAGCAGTACTTC. It translates to CASSVRWTSGGAYTRYEQYF.

The gene calls are TRBV7-3 and TRBJ1-6; 7 bases align to TRBD1. The CDR3 covers 14 residues. Looked up from germline, CDR1 is SGHTA and CDR2 is FQGTGA. With V trimmed by 2 bases and J by 10 bases, 5 bases remained unmatched. The DNA of the CDR3 is TGTGCCAGCAGCTTAGGGACAGTTAAGTCACCCCTCCACTTT. Translated: CASSLGTVKSPLHF.

The gene calls are TRBV2 and TRBJ2-4, with D possibly being TRBD2 (5 bases). Germline V lookup: CDR1 SNHLY, CDR2 FYNNEI. This CDR3 has 10 amino acids. V was pared by 2 bases and J by 14 bases, with 7 bases between. CDR3 nucleotides: TGTGCCAGCAGTGAATACGGGAAGTACTTC. This codes for CASSEYGKYF.

V gene TRBV29-1 combines with J gene TRBJ2-1; 7 bases match TRBD1. The CDR3 is made up of 14 amino acids. Germline CDR1 SQVTM, CDR2 ANQGSEA. V shed 0 bases, J shed 8 bases, and the junction held 7 bases outside the gene matches. Here the CDR3 DNA reads TGCAGCGTTGAAGATCGAGGGGGCTGGCATGAGCAGTTCTTC. It encodes CSVEDRGGWHEQFF.

This clone was recorded once. CDR3 loop: CASSYLAVPDTQYF. The CDR3 DNA sequence: TGTGCCAGTAGTTACCTAGCGGTCCCAGATACGCAGTATTTT. The chain employs TRBV19 and TRBJ2-3; 7 positions match TRBD2. This CDR3 region has 14 residues. The V segment lost 5 bases and the J segment 4 bases; nucleotides outside the gene matches: 6. The V gene's germline CDR1 is LNHDA and CDR2 SQIVND (reference sequence).

V usage is TRBV5-6 and J usage is TRBJ2-3, with TRBD2 matching over 13 bases. Germline values: CDR1 SGHDT, CDR2 YYEEEE. V was pared by 0 bases and J by 2 bases, with 3 bases of the junction left unmatched. This CDR3 comprises 17 residues. The CDR3 coding sequence is TGTGCCAGCAGCTTGGAACTAGCGGGGGGGCTCACAGATACGCAGTATTTT. Translating it yields CASSLELAGGLTDTQYF.

V is TRBV12-5 and J is TRBJ2-1, with 12 nucleotides matching TRBD2. V lost 2 bases, J lost 5 bases, and 10 bases stayed unmatched. This CDR3 has 18 amino acids. Germline values: CDR1 LGHNT, CDR2 FRNRAP. CDR3 DNA sequence: TGTGCTAGTGGTTTGTGGCTAGCGGGGGGGGGAGCCAACAATGAGCAGTTCTTC. It translates to CASGLWLAGGGANNEQFF.

This clone was counted a few times. This chain connects TRBV5-6 to TRBJ1-1; a weak D match, TRBD1 (6 bases). V shed 0 bases and J shed 5 bases, with 14 bases lying between them. The CDR3 totals 15 residues. Germline CDR1 and CDR2: SGHDT and YYEEEE. Written as DNA, the CDR3 is TGTGCCAGCAGCTTGGTACAGGGAGGGAGGACTGAAGCTTTCTTT. Translation gives CASSLVQGGRTEAFF.

The rearrangement links TRBV7-2 to TRBJ1-1; no clear D. Trimming pared 2 bases from V and 4 bases from J, leaving 8 bases between. Germline V gene sequence: CDR1 SGHTA, CDR2 FQGNSA. This CDR3 region has 13 residues. CDR3 bases: TGTGCCAGCAGCTTAATACGAGGCACTGAAGCTTTCTTT. This gives the protein CASSLIRGTEAFF.

The rearrangement uses TRBV4-1 and TRBJ2-1; tentatively, D is TRBD1 (5 bases). Per germline, CDR1 MGHRA and CDR2 YSYEKL. The length of the CDR3 is 16 residues. The germline V and J ends were trimmed by 0 bases and 2 bases, with 11 bases remaining between them. CDR3 amino acids: CASSQDGAGTYNEQFF. The CDR3 DNA reads as TGCGCCAGCAGCCAAGACGGAGCAGGGACCTACAATGAGCAGTTCTTC.

This clone was recorded once. This chain uses TRBV5-6 with TRBJ2-7; no reliable D call. V lost 1 base and J lost 3, with 5 bases in between. Germline CDR1 reads SGHDT; CDR2 reads YYEEEE. The CDR3 length is 12 residues. CDR3 DNA sequence: TGTGCCAGCAGCTTGCCCAACTACGAGCAGTACTTC. Amino acid sequence: CASSLPNYEQYF.

The chain recombines TRBV7-3 with TRBJ2-2; 8 positions match TRBD1. The length of the CDR3 is 17 residues. The V gene's germline CDR1 is SGHTA and CDR2 FQGTGA. J lost 6 bases, V lost 2 bases, and 11 bases had no gene match. This CDR3 is CASSLLGQGAPAGELFF. CDR3 bases: TGTGCCAGCAGCTTACTGGGGCAGGGGGCCCCTGCCGGGGAGCTGTTTTTT. Together with reference TRBV7-3 and TRBJ2-2, the CDR3 gives the full variable domain: GAGVSQTPSNKVTEKGKYVELRCDPISGHTALYWYRQSLGQGPEFLIYFQGTGAADDSGLPNDRFFAVRPEGSVSTLKIQRTERGDSAVYLCASSLLGQGAPAGELFFGEGSRLTVL.

This clone was seen more than once but under ten times. The sample carries other DNA sequences with the same CDR3. V is TRBV7-9 and J is TRBJ1-5; a weak D match, TRBD1 (6 bases). CDR1 and CDR2 (germline): SEHNR, FQNEAQ (reference sequence). V was pared by 1 base and J by 0 bases, with 10 bases between. The CDR3 runs 16 residues. The CDR3 sequence: CASSLGQGNSNQPQHF. The CDR3 bases are TGTGCCAGCAGCTTAGGGCAGGGGAATAGCAATCAGCCCCAGCATTTT. The entire variable domain, with the rest obtained from reference TRBV7-9 and TRBJ1-5, is as follows: DTGVSQNPRHKITKRGQNVTFRCDPISEHNRLYWYRQTLGQGPEFLTYFQNEAQLEKSRLLSDRFSAERPKGSFSTLEIQRTEQGDSAMYLCASSLGQGNSNQPQHFGDGTRLSIL.

The chain has TRBV5-1 and TRBJ2-1; 10 bases are shared with TRBD1. Germline CDR1 and CDR2: SGHRS and YFSETQ. The CDR3 consists of 16 residues. The J segment lost 7 bases and the V segment lost 4 bases, leaving 11 bases of the junction unmatched. The CDR3 sequence is CASSPAGTGDLNEQFF. The CDR3 DNA follows: TGCGCCAGCAGCCCCGCCGGGACAGGGGACCTTAATGAGCAGTTCTTC. The full variable domain, its missing parts supplied by reference TRBV5-1 and TRBJ2-1, is KAGVTQTPRYLIKTRGQQVTLSCSPISGHRSVSWYQQTPGQGLQFLFEYFSETQRNKGNFPGRFSGRQFSNSRSEMNVSTLELGDSALYLCASSPAGTGDLNEQFFGPGTRLTVL.

The chain employs TRBV9 and TRBJ2-1; 13 bases fit TRBD2. The CDR3 runs 16 residues. CDR1 and CDR2 from the germline V gene are SGDLS and YYNGEE. The V gene end was trimmed by 3 bases and the J gene end by 5 bases; junction bases not matched to a gene: 5. The CDR3 loop is CASSDTSGGVNNEQFF. In DNA form, the CDR3 reads TGTGCCAGCAGCGATACTAGCGGGGGGGTCAACAATGAGCAGTTCTTC.

V is TRBV2 and J is TRBJ2-1, with 10 positions matching TRBD1. V lost 6 bases, J lost 8 bases, and 7 bases stayed unmatched. CDR3 length: 14 amino acids. Germline-derived CDR1 and CDR2 are SNHLY and FYNNEI. This CDR3 is CASSGQGVWYEQFF. The CDR3 nucleotides are TGTGCCAGCAGCGGACAGGGGGTTTGGTATGAGCAGTTCTTC.

Note on this clone: Within the sample, other DNA sequences also encode this same CDR3. J is TRBJ2-3 and V is TRBV18; maybe TRBD2 (5 bases). The CDR3 spans 16 residues. Germline V gene sequence: CDR1 KGHSH, CDR2 LQKENI. V lost 4 bases, J lost 7 bases, and 21 bases lay in between. The chain's CDR3 is CASSREISNARYTQYF. CDR3 coding DNA: TGTGCCAGCTCACGGGAGATTAGTAACGCGAGATATACGCAGTATTTT.

On this clone: Compared with germline, one end of the junction differs, possibly owing to a read error. This chain links TRBV6-5 with TRBJ1-5; 8 nucleotides line up with TRBD1. This CDR3 contains 15 residues. CDR1 is MNHEY, CDR2 SVGAGI, per germline. The CDR3 spells CASSYSRDRNQLQHF. The CDR3, as DNA: TGTGCCAGCAGTTACTCGAGGGACAGGAATCAGCTCCAGCATTTT.

This clone turned up a few times. The chain is built from TRBV14 and TRBJ2-5; D is ambiguous. The CDR3 is made up of 13 amino acids. CDR1 and CDR2 (germline): SGHDN, FVKESK. Trimming took 6 bases from V and 7 from J, leaving 15 bases between them. CDR3: CASRPDPYGTQYF. CDR3 nucleotide sequence: TGTGCCAGCAGACCTGATCCGTACGGGACCCAGTACTTC. The variable domain in full, with the rest retrieved from reference TRBV14 and TRBJ2-5, is EAGVTQFPSHSVIEKGQTVTLRCDPISGHDNLYWYRRVMGKEIKFLLHFVKESKQDESGMPNNRFLAERTGGTYSTLKVQPAELEDSGVYFCASRPDPYGTQYFGPGTRLLVL.

This clone was detected only a few times. This sequence joins TRBV4-1 and TRBJ2-7; 11 nucleotides align to TRBD1. Losses at the gene ends were 5 bases for V and 5 bases for J; bases not matched to a gene: 5. CDR1 is MGHRA and CDR2 is YSYEKL in the germline V gene. The CDR3 is 14 amino acids. CDR3 bases: TGCGCCAGCAGCGCTCGGGGACAGGGGGACGAGCAGTACTTC. Translation: CASSARGQGDEQYF.

The sample holds many counts of this clone. The rearrangement joins TRBV7-9 to TRBJ1-2; 7 bases match TRBD1. V lost 1 base, J lost 8 bases, and 10 bases stayed unmatched. The CDR3 contains 15 residues. Germline V gene data show CDR1 as SEHNR and CDR2 as FQNEAQ (reference sequence). CDR3 amino acids: CASSLGTAPGGGYTF. The CDR3 region has the DNA TGTGCCAGCAGCTTAGGTACGGCGCCAGGGGGAGGCTACACCTTC.

The V gene is TRBV15, the J gene TRBJ2-5; TRBD1 agrees at 7 bases. V lost 1 base to trimming and J lost 7 bases; unmatched junction nucleotides: 3. There are 13 residues in the CDR3. The V gene's germline CDR1 is LNHNV and CDR2 YYDKDF (reference sequence). As DNA, the CDR3 is TGTGCCACCAGCAGAGGACAGGGAAGGACCCAGTACTTC. It translates to CATSRGQGRTQYF.

The J gene is TRBJ2-5, the V gene TRBV28, with D tentatively TRBD1 (5 bases). The germline CDR1 and CDR2 sequences are MDHEN and SYDVKM. CDR3 length: 13 residues. Trimming left V 8 bases short and J 1 base short, with 11 bases between. CDR3 in DNA: TGTGCCAGCGCCCAGGGAACCCAAGAGACCCAGTACTTC. Translation: CASAQGTQETQYF.

This sequence joins TRBV5-1 and TRBJ2-3, with a possible D match to TRBD2 (7 bases). Per the germline V gene, CDR1 is SGHRS and CDR2 is YFSETQ. V was trimmed by 7 bases and J by 1 base, leaving 10 bases between them. The CDR3 runs 13 residues. This chain's CDR3 is CASGEGGTDTQYF. DNA of the CDR3: TGCGCCAGCGGGGAGGGGGGCACAGATACGCAGTATTTT.

The CDR3 loop is CASSQGYRQGPLETQYF. The CDR3 DNA follows: TGCGCCAGCAGCCAGGGTTATCGACAGGGTCCATTGGAGACCCAGTACTTC. The V call is TRBV5-1, the J call TRBJ2-5, with 7 positions matching TRBD1. J was trimmed by 5 bases and V by 4 bases; bases with no gene match: 17. The germline CDR1 and CDR2 sequences are SGHRS and YFSETQ. The CDR3 is 17 residues long.

The sample holds a few counts of this clone. This chain connects TRBV15 to TRBJ1-5; TRBD1 matches 9 bases. The CDR3 covers 16 residues. With V trimmed by 1 base and J by 5 bases, 6 bases remained unmatched. Germline lookup yields CDR1 LNHNV and CDR2 YYDKDF (reference sequence). The DNA of the CDR3 is TGTGCCACCAGCAGAGGGGACAGGGTCCTTGATCAGCCCCAGCATTTT. The encoded protein is CATSRGDRVLDQPQHF.

This clone was detected only a few times. The chain carries TRBV15 and TRBJ2-1; D perhaps matches TRBD1 (5 bases). The V gene's germline CDR1 is LNHNV and CDR2 YYDKDF (reference sequence). V dropped 2 bases and J dropped 3 bases, with 14 bases sitting between them. The CDR3 is 16 amino acids. CDR3 in DNA: TGTGCCACCAGCAGATTGGACACGACCTTCTACAATGAGCAGTTCTTC. Its translation is CATSRLDTTFYNEQFF.

J is TRBJ2-7 and V is TRBV6-4; D might be TRBD1 (5 bases). Germline CDR1 and CDR2: MRHNA and SNTAGT. V lost 4 bases and J 0 bases, leaving 16 bases between the germline ends. CDR3 size: 16 residues. The CDR3 protein is CASSVGETDPSYEQYF. The CDR3 region has the DNA TGTGCCAGCAGTGTGGGTGAGACAGATCCCTCCTACGAGCAGTACTTC.